This T cell receptor (beta chain) is drawn from a study of Ad26.COV2.S vaccination and SARS-CoV-2 variants. The treatment: some 20 received Ad26.COV2.S at low or high dose, single or two shots; roughly five received placebo; per-sample allocation not given. Day 63 following the first vaccine or placebo injection was when the samples were taken. This clone was seen a single time. The antigen remains undetermined. The sample contains more than one DNA sequence encoding this CDR3. Clones were read by immunoSEQ multiplex PCR, and TCRdb kept only the in-frame ones, dropping some. The data show hundreds of thousands of clones, about nine tenths seen once. The study, taken as a whole, reports: Possibly, TCR breadth and depth analyses underestimated total T cell responses. Whether participants received vaccine or placebo, their non-spike TCR breadth was similar. Responses of spike-specific T cells (both CD8+ and CD4+) reportedly showed substantial breadth after vaccination. Ad26.COV2.S recipients had broader spike-specific TCRs (P = 0.0014).

Germline assignment: CDR1 MNHEY and CDR2 SVGAGI. The CDR3 covers 14 residues. The trim removed 4 bases at V and 0 bases at J, leaving 3 bases unmatched. V and J are TRBV6-5 and TRBJ2-7; 7 nucleotides line up with TRBD1. The sequence was obtained from a person between 18 and 60 years old who received the Ad26.COV2.S COVID-19 vaccine or a placebo. Sequenced material: peripheral blood, taken in a trial of Ad26.COV2.S vaccine versus placebo. The CDR3 region is CASSLDRPSYEQYF. The CDR3 nucleotides read TGTGCCAGCAGTTTGGACAGGCCCTCCTACGAGCAGTACTTC.